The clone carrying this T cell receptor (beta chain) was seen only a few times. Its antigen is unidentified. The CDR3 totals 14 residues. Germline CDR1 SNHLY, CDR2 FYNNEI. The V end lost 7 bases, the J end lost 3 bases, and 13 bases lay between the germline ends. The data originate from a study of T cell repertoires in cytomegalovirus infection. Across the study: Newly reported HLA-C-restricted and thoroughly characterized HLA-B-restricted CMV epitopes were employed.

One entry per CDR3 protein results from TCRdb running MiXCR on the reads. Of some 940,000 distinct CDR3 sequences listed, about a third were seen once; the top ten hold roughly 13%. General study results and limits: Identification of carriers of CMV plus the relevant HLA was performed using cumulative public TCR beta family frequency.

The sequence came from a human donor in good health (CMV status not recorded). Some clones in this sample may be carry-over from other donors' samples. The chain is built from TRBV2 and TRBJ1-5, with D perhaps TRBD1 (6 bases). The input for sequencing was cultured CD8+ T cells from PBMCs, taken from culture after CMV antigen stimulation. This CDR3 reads CASNQGLNNQPQHF. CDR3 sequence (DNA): TGTGCCAGCAATCAGGGGTTGAACAATCAGCCCCAGCATTTT.